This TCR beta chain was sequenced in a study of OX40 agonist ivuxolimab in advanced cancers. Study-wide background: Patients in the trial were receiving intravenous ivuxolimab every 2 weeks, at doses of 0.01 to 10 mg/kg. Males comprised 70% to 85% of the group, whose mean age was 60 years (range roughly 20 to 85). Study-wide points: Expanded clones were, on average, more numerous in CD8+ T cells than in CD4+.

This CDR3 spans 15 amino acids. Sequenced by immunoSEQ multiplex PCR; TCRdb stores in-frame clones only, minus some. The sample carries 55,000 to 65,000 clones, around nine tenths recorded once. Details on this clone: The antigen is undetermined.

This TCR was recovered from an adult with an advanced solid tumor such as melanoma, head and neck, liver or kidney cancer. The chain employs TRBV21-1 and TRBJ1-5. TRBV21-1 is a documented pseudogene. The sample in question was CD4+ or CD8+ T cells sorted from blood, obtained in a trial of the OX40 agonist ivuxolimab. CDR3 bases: TGTGCCAGCAGCAACACCCCTTCGGGGAGACAGCCCCAGCATTTT. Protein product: CASSNTPSGRQPQHF.